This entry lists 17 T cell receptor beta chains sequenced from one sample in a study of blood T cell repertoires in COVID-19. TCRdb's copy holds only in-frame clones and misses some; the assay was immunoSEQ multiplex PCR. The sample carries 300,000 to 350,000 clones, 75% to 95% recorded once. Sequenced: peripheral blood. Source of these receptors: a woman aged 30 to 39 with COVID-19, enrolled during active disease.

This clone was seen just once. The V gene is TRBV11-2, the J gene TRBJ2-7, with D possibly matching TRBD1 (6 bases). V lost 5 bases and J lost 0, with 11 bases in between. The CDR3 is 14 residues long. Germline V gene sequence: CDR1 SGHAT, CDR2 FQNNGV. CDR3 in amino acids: CASSPDRTSYEQYF. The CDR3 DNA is TGTGCCAGCAGCCCCGACAGGACCTCCTACGAGCAGTACTTC. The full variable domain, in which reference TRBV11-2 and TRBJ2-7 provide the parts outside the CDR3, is EAGVAQSPRYKIIEKRQSVAFWCNPISGHATLYWYQQILGQGPKLLIQFQNNGVVDDSQLPKDRFSAERLKGVDSTLKIQPAKLEDSAVYLCASSPDRTSYEQYFGPGTRLTVT.

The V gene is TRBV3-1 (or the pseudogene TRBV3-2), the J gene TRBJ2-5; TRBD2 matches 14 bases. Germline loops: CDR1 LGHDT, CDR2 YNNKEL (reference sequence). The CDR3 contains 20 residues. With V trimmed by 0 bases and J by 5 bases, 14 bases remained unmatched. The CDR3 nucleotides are TGTGCCAGCAGCCAAGACTTGACTAGCGGGAGGGCCTGGTTGACGGAGACCCAGTACTTC. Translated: CASSQDLTSGRAWLTETQYF.

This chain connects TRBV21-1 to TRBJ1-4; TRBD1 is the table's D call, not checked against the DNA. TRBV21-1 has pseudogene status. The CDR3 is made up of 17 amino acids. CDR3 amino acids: CASSKPGQGGTNEKLFF. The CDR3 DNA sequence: TGTGCCAGCAGCAAACCTGGACAGGGTGGGACTAATGAAAAACTGTTTTTT.

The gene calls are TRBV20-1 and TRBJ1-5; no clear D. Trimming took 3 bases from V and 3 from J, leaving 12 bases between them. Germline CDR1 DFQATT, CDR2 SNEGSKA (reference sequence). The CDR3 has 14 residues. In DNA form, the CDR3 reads TGCAGTGCTAGTTTTTTTCTACTCAATCAGCCCCAGCATTTT. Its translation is CSASFFLLNQPQHF.

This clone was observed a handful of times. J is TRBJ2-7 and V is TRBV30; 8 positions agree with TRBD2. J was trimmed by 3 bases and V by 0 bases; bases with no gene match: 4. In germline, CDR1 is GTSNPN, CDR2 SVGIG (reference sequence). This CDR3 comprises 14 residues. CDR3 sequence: CAWSVVAGFYEQYF. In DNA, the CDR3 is TGTGCCTGGAGTGTGGTAGCGGGATTCTACGAGCAGTACTTC.

CDR3 sequence: CASSLTMQRGYTF. The CDR3 DNA sequence: TGTGCCAGCAGCCTGACGATGCAGCGTGGCTACACCTTC. V is TRBV9 and J is TRBJ1-2; no clear D. V gave up 4 bases and J gave up 7 bases, with 14 bases separating them. Per germline, CDR1 SGDLS and CDR2 YYNGEE. CDR3 length: 13 residues.

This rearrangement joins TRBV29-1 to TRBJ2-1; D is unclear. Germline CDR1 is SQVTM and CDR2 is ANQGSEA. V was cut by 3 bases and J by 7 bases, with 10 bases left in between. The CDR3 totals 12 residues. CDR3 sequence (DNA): TGCAGCGTTGACAAGGAGCAAAATGAGCAGTTCTTC. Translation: CSVDKEQNEQFF.

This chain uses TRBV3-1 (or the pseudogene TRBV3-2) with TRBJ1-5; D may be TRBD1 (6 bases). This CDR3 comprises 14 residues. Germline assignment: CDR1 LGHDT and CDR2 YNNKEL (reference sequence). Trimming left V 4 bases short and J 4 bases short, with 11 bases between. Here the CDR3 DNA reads TGTGCCAGCAGCCCCGGGACAACTAATCAGCCCCAGCATTTT. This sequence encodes CASSPGTTNQPQHF.

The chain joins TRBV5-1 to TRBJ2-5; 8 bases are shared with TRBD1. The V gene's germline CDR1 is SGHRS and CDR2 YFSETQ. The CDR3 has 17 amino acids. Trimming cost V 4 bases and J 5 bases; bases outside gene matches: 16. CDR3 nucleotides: TGCGCCAGCAGCCCCCTTGGACAGGGCGGTTCTGGGGAGACCCAGTACTTC. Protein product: CASSPLGQGGSGETQYF.

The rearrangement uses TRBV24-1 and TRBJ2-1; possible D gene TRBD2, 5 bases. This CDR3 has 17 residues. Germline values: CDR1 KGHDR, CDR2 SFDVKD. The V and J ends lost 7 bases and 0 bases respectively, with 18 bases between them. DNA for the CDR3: TGTGCCACCAGCACACCCCAGAGCGGAGGCTCCTACAATGAGCAGTTCTTC. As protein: CATSTPQSGGSYNEQFF.

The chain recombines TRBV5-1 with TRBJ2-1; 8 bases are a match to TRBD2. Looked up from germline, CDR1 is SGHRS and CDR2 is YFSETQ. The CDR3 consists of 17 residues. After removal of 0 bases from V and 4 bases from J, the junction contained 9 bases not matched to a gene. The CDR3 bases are TGCGCCAGCAGCTTGGCCGGGCTATCGGGAGGGTACAATGAGCAGTTCTTC. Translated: CASSLAGLSGGYNEQFF.

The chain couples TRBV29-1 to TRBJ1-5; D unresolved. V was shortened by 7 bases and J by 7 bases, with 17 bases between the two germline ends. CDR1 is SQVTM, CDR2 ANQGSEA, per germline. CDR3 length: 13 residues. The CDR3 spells CSAGRGLGQPQHF. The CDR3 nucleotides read TGCAGCGCTGGACGAGGGCTGGGCCAGCCCCAGCATTTT.

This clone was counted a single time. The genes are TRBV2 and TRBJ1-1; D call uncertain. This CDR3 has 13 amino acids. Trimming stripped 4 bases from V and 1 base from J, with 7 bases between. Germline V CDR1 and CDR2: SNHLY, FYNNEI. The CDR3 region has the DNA TGTGCCAGCAGTGGCCAGAAGAACACTGAAGCTTTCTTT. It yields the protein CASSGQKNTEAFF.

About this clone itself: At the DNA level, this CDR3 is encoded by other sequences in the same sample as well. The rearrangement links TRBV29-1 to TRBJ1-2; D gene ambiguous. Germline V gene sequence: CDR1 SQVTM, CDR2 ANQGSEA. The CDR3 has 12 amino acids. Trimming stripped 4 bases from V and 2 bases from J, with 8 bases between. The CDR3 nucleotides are TGCAGCGTTGTCCGGGGAAACTATGGCTACACCTTC. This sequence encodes CSVVRGNYGYTF.

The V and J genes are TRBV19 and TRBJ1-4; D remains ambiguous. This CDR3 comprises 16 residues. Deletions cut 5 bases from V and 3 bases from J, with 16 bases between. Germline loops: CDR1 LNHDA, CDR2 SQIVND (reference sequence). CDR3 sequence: CASSPAGGYPNEKLFF. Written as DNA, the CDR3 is TGTGCCAGTAGTCCGGCGGGAGGGTATCCTAATGAAAAACTGTTTTTT.

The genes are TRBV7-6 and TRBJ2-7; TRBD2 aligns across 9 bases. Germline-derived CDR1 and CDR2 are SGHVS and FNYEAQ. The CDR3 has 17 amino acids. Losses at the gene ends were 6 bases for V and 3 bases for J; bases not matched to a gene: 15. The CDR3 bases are TGTGCCAGCAGATCAGGGGTGGCTAGCGGGATGCACTACGAGCAGTACTTC. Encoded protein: CASRSGVASGMHYEQYF. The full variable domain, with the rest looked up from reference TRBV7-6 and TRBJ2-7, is GAGVSQSPRYKVTKRGQDVALRCDPISGHVSLYWYRQALGQGPEFLTYFNYEAQQDKSGLPNDRFSAERPEGSISTLTIQRTEQRDSAMYRCASRSGVASGMHYEQYFGPGTRLTVT.

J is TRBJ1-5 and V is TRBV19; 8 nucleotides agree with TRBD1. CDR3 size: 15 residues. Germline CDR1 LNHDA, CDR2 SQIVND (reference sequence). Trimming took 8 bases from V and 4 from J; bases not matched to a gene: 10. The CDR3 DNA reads TGTGCCAGTCGGATTCTGGGACAGGAGAATCAGCCCCAGCATTTT. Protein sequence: CASRILGQENQPQHF.